The next 32 T cell receptor beta chains were all read from a single sample in a study of blood T cell repertoires in COVID-19. Profiled with immunoSEQ multiplex PCR; TCRdb holds only in-frame clones, not every one. The sample comprises roughly 240,000 clones, approximately 87% of which are singletons, and over 4.5% rests with the top ten. The sample consisted of peripheral blood. Receptor source: a man aged 55 to 70 who had recovered from COVID-19.

This clone was observed a few times. This sequence joins TRBV10-1 and TRBJ2-7; 12 nucleotides line up with TRBD2. The CDR3 is made up of 13 amino acids. Germline V CDR1 and CDR2: WNHNN, SYGVQD (reference sequence). Trimming at V came to 5 bases and at J to 7 bases, leaving 3 bases not matched to a gene. CDR3: CASSNGLAGEQYF. DNA of the CDR3: TGCGCCAGCAGTAACGGACTAGCGGGGGAGCAGTACTTC.

The DNA for the CDR3 is TGCAGCGTCCAGATAACTGGGACAGGGAGGCCTAACTATGGCTACACCTTC. It encodes CSVQITGTGRPNYGYTF. The rearrangement joins TRBV29-1 to TRBJ1-2; 9 nucleotides align to TRBD1. The V segment lost 6 bases and the J segment 0 bases; nucleotides outside the gene matches: 14. Germline CDR1 reads SQVTM; CDR2 reads ANQGSEA. The CDR3 covers 17 residues. Filled out from reference TRBV29-1 and TRBJ1-2, the complete variable domain reads SAVISQKPSRDICQRGTSLTIQCQVDSQVTMMFWYRQQPGQSLTLIATANQGSEATYESGFVIDKFPISRPNLTFSTLTVSNMSPEDSSIYLCSVQITGTGRPNYGYTFGSGTRLTVV.

In DNA form, the CDR3 reads TGTGCCAGCAGCTTAACAAAGGGGGCGGGCACCGGGGAGCTGTTTTTT. Protein: CASSLTKGAGTGELFF. The chain combines TRBV7-6 with TRBJ2-2; 7 nucleotides line up with TRBD1. The J segment lost 4 bases and the V segment lost 2 bases, leaving 7 bases of the junction unmatched. This CDR3 region has 16 residues. In germline, CDR1 is SGHVS, CDR2 FNYEAQ.

This clone was seen more than once but under ten times. V usage is TRBV7-9 and J usage is TRBJ2-1, with TRBD2 identical over 7 bases. Germline V lookup: CDR1 SEHNR, CDR2 FQNEAQ (reference sequence). V gave up 1 base and J gave up 4 bases; unmatched junction bases: 4. The CDR3 contains 15 residues. In nucleotides, the CDR3 is TGTGCCAGCAGCTTAGAAGCGGGGATATACAATGAGCAGTTCTTC. Amino acid sequence: CASSLEAGIYNEQFF.

This clone was detected ten times or more. V usage is TRBV29-1 and J usage is TRBJ2-2; 8 bases are a match to TRBD1. V lost 7 bases and J lost 5; bases outside the gene matches: 6. In germline, CDR1 is SQVTM, CDR2 ANQGSEA. CDR3 length equals 13 residues. CDR3 in amino acids: CSGRTGLTGELFF. CDR3 bases: TGCAGCGGGAGGACAGGGTTAACCGGGGAGCTGTTTTTT.

The rearrangement links TRBV28 to TRBJ2-1; weak D call: TRBD1 (6 bases). This CDR3 is 17 amino acids long. Germline assignment: CDR1 MDHEN and CDR2 SYDVKM. Between the trimmed V and J ends, which lost 5 bases and 0 bases, there was a span of 17 bases. In nucleotides, the CDR3 is TGTGCCAGCAGTAGTTCCCGGGACACCTTCTCCTACAATGAGCAGTTCTTC. Protein product: CASSSSRDTFSYNEQFF. Full variable domain (remainder filled in from reference TRBV28 and TRBJ2-1): DVKVTQSSRYLVKRTGEKVFLECVQDMDHENMFWYRQDPGLGLRLIYFSYDVKMKEKGDIPEGYSVSREKKERFSLILESASTNQTSMYLCASSSSRDTFSYNEQFFGPGTRLTVL.

This clone was detected once. The rearrangement links TRBV30 to TRBJ1-5, with D possibly TRBD1 on 6 matching bases. V was pared by 1 base and J by 5 bases, with 12 bases between. The CDR3 contains 14 residues. Germline loops: CDR1 GTSNPN, CDR2 SVGIG (reference sequence). The CDR3 reads CAWSAGQTHQPQHF. The CDR3 nucleotides are TGTGCCTGGAGTGCAGGACAGACTCATCAGCCCCAGCATTTT. Using reference TRBV30 and TRBJ1-5 for the parts outside the CDR3, the full variable domain is SQTIHQWPATLVQPVGSPLSLECTVEGTSNPNLYWYRQAAGRGLQLLFYSVGIGQISSEVPQNLSASRPQDRQFILSSKKLLLSDSGFYLCAWSAGQTHQPQHFGDGTRLSIL.

The rearrangement uses TRBV7-6 and TRBJ2-7, with D possibly being TRBD2 (8 bases). The CDR3 contains 16 residues. Looked up from germline, CDR1 is SGHVS and CDR2 is FNYEAQ. Between the trimmed V and J ends, which lost 4 bases and 4 bases, there was a span of 20 bases. The CDR3 is CASSYSGGGSVYEQYF. The CDR3 nucleotides are TGTGCCAGCAGCTATTCGGGAGGGGGCAGTGTATACGAGCAGTACTTC.

The chain carries TRBV12-3 or TRBV12-4 and TRBJ2-5; 8 bases map to TRBD2. CDR3 length: 13 amino acids. V dropped 6 bases and J dropped 3; count of bases not matched to a gene: 3. The CDR3 protein is CASRFSGEETQYF. The CDR3, as DNA: TGTGCCAGCAGATTTAGCGGGGAAGAGACCCAGTACTTC.

This clone turned up a few times. Other DNA variants within this sample encode the same CDR3. V gene TRBV18 combines with J gene TRBJ1-1; D remains ambiguous. The CDR3 extends over 12 amino acids. The V gene's germline CDR1 is KGHSH and CDR2 LQKENI. V shed 3 bases and J shed 1 base, with 3 bases lying between them. CDR3 in DNA: TGTGCCAGCTCACCCCAGAACACTGAAGCTTTCTTT. This codes for CASSPQNTEAFF.

Only a few counts were recorded for this clone. The chain carries TRBV19 and TRBJ2-7, with 7 bases identical to TRBD1. After removal of 4 bases from V and 7 bases from J, the junction contained 7 bases not matched to a gene. This CDR3 is 13 amino acids long. The V gene's germline CDR1 is LNHDA and CDR2 SQIVND (reference sequence). The CDR3 DNA sequence: TGTGCCAGTAGTACCGATACAGGGGTGGAGCAGTACTTC. Its protein product is CASSTDTGVEQYF.

The gene calls are TRBV28 and TRBJ2-1, with 8 bases identical to TRBD1. CDR3 size: 15 residues. Per the germline V gene, CDR1 is MDHEN and CDR2 is SYDVKM. With V trimmed by 4 bases and J by 10 bases, 12 bases remained unmatched. This chain's CDR3 is CASSSTQGVQGEQFF. In nucleotides, the CDR3 is TGTGCCAGCAGTTCGACACAGGGGGTTCAGGGAGAGCAGTTCTTC.

V gene TRBV7-2 combines with J gene TRBJ2-5; no clear D. The V gene lost 5 bases and the J gene lost 5 bases, with 6 bases spanning the gap. CDR1 and CDR2 (germline): SGHTA, FQGNSA. This CDR3 has 11 amino acids. CDR3 bases: TGTGCCAGCAGCAATAGTGAGACCCAGTACTTC. Its translation is CASSNSETQYF.

This chain joins TRBV5-6 and TRBJ1-3; D gene uncertain. Trimming cost V 2 bases and J 0 bases, with 12 bases left between them. Germline V gene data show CDR1 as SGHDT and CDR2 as YYEEEE. The CDR3 is 16 residues long. Written as DNA, the CDR3 is TGTGCCAGCAGCTTTGGACGGACTAACTCTGGAAACACCATATATTTT. This gives the protein CASSFGRTNSGNTIYF.

This clone has a single count. The chain joins TRBV7-9 to TRBJ1-1; 7 bases agree with TRBD1. The CDR3 extends over 15 amino acids. The germline CDR1 and CDR2 sequences are SEHNR and FQNEAQ (reference sequence). Trimming took 1 base from V and 0 from J; bases not matched to a gene: 2. CDR3 DNA sequence: TGTGCCAGCAGCTTAGGGACAGGCCTGAACACTGAAGCTTTCTTT. Amino acids: CASSLGTGLNTEAFF.

The rearrangement uses TRBV19 and TRBJ2-1; D call uncertain. Germline CDR1 is LNHDA and CDR2 is SQIVND (reference sequence). Trimming pared 6 bases from V and 6 bases from J, leaving 9 bases between. The CDR3 runs to 12 residues. The CDR3 bases are TGTGCCAGTAGCCCGGTTAGCAATGAGCAGTTCTTC. Translating gives CASSPVSNEQFF.

The chain links TRBV2 to TRBJ2-2; TRBD1 matches at 9 bases. Trimming removed 8 bases from V and 7 bases from J; junction bases left unmatched: 5. Germline CDR1 SNHLY, CDR2 FYNNEI. This CDR3 is built from 13 residues. The CDR3 here is CASGTGLDGELFF. The CDR3 DNA reads as TGTGCCAGCGGGACAGGGTTAGACGGGGAGCTGTTTTTT.

This clone appeared a single time. The chain joins TRBV7-8 to TRBJ1-1; 7 bases fit TRBD1. Germline V gives CDR1 SGHVS, CDR2 FQNEAQ. The CDR3 sequence is 15 residues long. V was clipped by 4 bases and J by 2 bases; unmatched bases: 7. The CDR3 DNA sequence: TGTGCCAGCAGCTCGCCTGGGACAGCTAACACTGAAGCTTTCTTT. The encoded protein is CASSSPGTANTEAFF. The variable domain in full, completed from reference TRBV7-8 and TRBJ1-1, reads GAGVSQSPRYKVAKRGQDVALRCDPISGHVSLFWYQQALGQGPEFLTYFQNEAQLDKSGLPSDRFFAERPEGSVSTLKIQRTQQEDSAVYLCASSSPGTANTEAFFGQGTRLTVV.

V usage is TRBV7-9 and J usage is TRBJ2-1, with 7 nucleotides matching TRBD1. Germline CDR1 is SEHNR and CDR2 is FQNEAQ (reference sequence). The CDR3 is 17 amino acids. V lost 1 base and J lost 2; bases outside the gene matches: 8. The CDR3 sequence: CASSLGNRGQAYNEQFF. The CDR3 bases are TGTGCCAGCAGCTTAGGGAATAGGGGGCAAGCCTACAATGAGCAGTTCTTC.

The chain combines TRBV5-6 with TRBJ2-5; TRBD1 aligns across 8 bases. The length of the CDR3 is 15 residues. With V trimmed by 1 base and J by 4 bases, 6 bases remained unmatched. Germline-derived CDR1 and CDR2 are SGHDT and YYEEEE. CDR3 region: CASSLRGQALETQYF. For the CDR3, the DNA is TGTGCCAGCAGCTTGAGGGGACAGGCATTAGAGACCCAGTACTTC.

V is TRBV7-9 and J is TRBJ2-7; possibly TRBD2 for D (5 bases). The V gene's germline CDR1 is SEHNR and CDR2 FQNEAQ (reference sequence). V lost 4 bases and J lost 3, with 13 bases in between. The CDR3 contains 14 residues. The CDR3 DNA follows: TGTGCCAGCAGCTCAAGCGGACGCGTCTACGAGCAGTACTTC. Translated: CASSSSGRVYEQYF.

The CDR3, as DNA: TGTGCCAGCAGCCTAGGGGGGGATCAGCCCCAGCATTTT. This translates into CASSLGGDQPQHF. This chain uses TRBV7-3 with TRBJ1-5, with D possibly matching TRBD1 (6 bases). The V gene lost 5 bases and the J gene lost 5 bases, with 10 bases spanning the gap. Looked up from germline, CDR1 is SGHTA and CDR2 is FQGTGA. This CDR3 has 13 residues. Filled out from reference TRBV7-3 and TRBJ1-5, the complete variable domain reads GAGVSQTPSNKVTEKGKYVELRCDPISGHTALYWYRQSLGQGPEFLIYFQGTGAADDSGLPNDRFFAVRPEGSVSTLKIQRTERGDSAVYLCASSLGGDQPQHFGDGTRLSIL.

The chain has TRBV6-5 and TRBJ2-4; 9 nucleotides agree with TRBD1. After removal of 4 bases from V and 7 bases from J, the junction contained 11 bases not matched to a gene. The length of the CDR3 is 16 residues. Germline CDR1 reads MNHEY; CDR2 reads SVGAGI. The CDR3 DNA reads as TGTGCCAGCAGTTCCCAAATAGTGGACAGGGGTAACATTCAGTACTTC. Its protein is CASSSQIVDRGNIQYF.

This chain connects TRBV19 to TRBJ1-1; 7 bases fit TRBD1. Germline CDR1 and CDR2: LNHDA and SQIVND (reference sequence). CDR3 size: 19 residues. V lost 7 bases and J lost 0; bases outside the gene matches: 20. CDR3 nucleotide sequence: TGTGCCAGTACCATTCCTTGGACAGGAGCTATTCTAATGAACACTGAAGCTTTCTTT. Translating it yields CASTIPWTGAILMNTEAFF.

This sequence joins TRBV6-5 and TRBJ2-5; possible D gene TRBD1, 6 bases. Germline assignment: CDR1 MNHEY and CDR2 SVGAGI. Trimming pared 6 bases from V and 1 base from J, leaving 9 bases between. The CDR3 consists of 13 residues. The CDR3: CASRTTGQETQYF. The DNA of the CDR3 is TGTGCCAGCAGGACGACAGGCCAAGAGACCCAGTACTTC.

V is TRBV9 and J is TRBJ2-1; D may be TRBD2 (7 bases). The CDR3 runs to 18 residues. From germline, CDR1 is SGDLS and CDR2 YYNGEE. V was trimmed by 0 bases and J by 0 bases, leaving 16 bases between them. CDR3 in amino acids: CASSVEGGGPSSYNEQFF. The CDR3 DNA reads TGTGCCAGCAGCGTAGAGGGCGGGGGCCCTAGCTCCTACAATGAGCAGTTCTTC. The full variable domain, in which reference TRBV9 and TRBJ2-1 provide the parts outside the CDR3, is DSGVTQTPKHLITATGQRVTLRCSPRSGDLSVYWYQQSLDQGLQFLIQYYNGEERAKGNILERFSAQQFPDLHSELNLSSLELGDSALYFCASSVEGGGPSSYNEQFFGPGTRLTVL.

The chain employs TRBV6-5 and TRBJ1-5; D remains ambiguous. This CDR3 is built from 15 residues. Germline CDR1 reads MNHEY; CDR2 reads SVGAGI. Trimming shortened V by 6 bases and J by 0 bases, and 12 bases separated the two germline ends. CDR3 sequence: CASSRSRYSNQPQHF. The CDR3 coding sequence is TGTGCCAGCAGCCGTTCGCGGTATAGCAATCAGCCCCAGCATTTT.

The CDR3 loop is CASSFSGFEQFF. The CDR3 DNA reads as TGTGCCAGCAGTTTCTCAGGTTTTGAGCAGTTCTTC. The chain carries TRBV12-3 or TRBV12-4 and TRBJ2-1; D ambiguous. The CDR3 extends over 12 amino acids. V was trimmed by 3 bases and J by 9 bases, leaving 9 bases between them.

J is TRBJ1-4 and V is TRBV9; TRBD1 aligns across 9 bases. V dropped 2 bases and J dropped 7; count of bases not matched to a gene: 12. In germline, CDR1 is SGDLS, CDR2 YYNGEE. The CDR3 has 17 amino acids. The CDR3 here is CASSVDITGGLSEKLFF. The CDR3 nucleotides read TGTGCCAGCAGCGTTGATATTACAGGGGGCCTTAGTGAAAAACTGTTTTTT.

The sample holds one count of this clone. The gene calls are TRBV29-1 and TRBJ2-5, with 8 bases aligning to TRBD2. V shed 4 bases and J 4 bases; nucleotides not matched to a gene: 11. In germline, CDR1 is SQVTM, CDR2 ANQGSEA. There are 15 residues in the CDR3. CDR3 protein: CSVGPRGGVGETQYF. The CDR3 DNA reads TGCAGCGTTGGCCCTCGGGGGGGGGTCGGAGAGACCCAGTACTTC.

This chain connects TRBV30 to TRBJ1-1; 8 bases align to TRBD1. J gave up 2 bases and V 3 bases, and 5 bases lay outside the gene matches. The germline CDR1 and CDR2 sequences are GTSNPN and SVGIG (reference sequence). CDR3 length: 14 amino acids. CDR3 coding DNA: TGTGCCTGGAGGTCACAGGGGGGCAACACTGAAGCTTTCTTT. Its translation: CAWRSQGGNTEAFF.

The rearrangement joins TRBV2 to TRBJ1-3; 7 bases are shared with TRBD1. Germline values: CDR1 SNHLY, CDR2 FYNNEI. The CDR3 totals 15 residues. The V and J ends lost 5 bases and 2 bases, in that order; junction bases with no gene match: 6. CDR3 loop: CASSIKQGPGNTIYF. The CDR3 region has the DNA TGTGCCAGCAGTATTAAACAGGGGCCTGGAAACACCATATATTTT.